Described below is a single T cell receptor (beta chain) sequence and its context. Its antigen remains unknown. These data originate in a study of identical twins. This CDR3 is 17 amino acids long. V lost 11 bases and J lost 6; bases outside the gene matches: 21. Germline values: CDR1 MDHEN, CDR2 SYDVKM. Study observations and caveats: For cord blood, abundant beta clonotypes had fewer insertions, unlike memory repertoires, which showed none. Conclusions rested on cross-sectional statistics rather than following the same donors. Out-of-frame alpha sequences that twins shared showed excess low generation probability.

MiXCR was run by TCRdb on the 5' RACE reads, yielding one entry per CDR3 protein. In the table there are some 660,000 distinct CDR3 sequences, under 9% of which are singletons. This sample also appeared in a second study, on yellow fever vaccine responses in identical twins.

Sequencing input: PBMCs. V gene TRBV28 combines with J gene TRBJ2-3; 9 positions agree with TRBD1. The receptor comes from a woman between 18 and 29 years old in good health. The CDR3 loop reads CASPPDRGPRAFDTQYF. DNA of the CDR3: TGTGCCTCTCCTCCGGACAGGGGACCACGAGCTTTTGATACGCAGTATTTT.